The next 11 T cell receptor beta chains were all read from a single sample in a study of a mutant IDH1 vaccine in newly diagnosed glioma. The time point here: baseline, week 1 (first vaccination visit). This sample's treatment: pre-vaccination baseline after standard-of-care therapy. Clones were read by immunoSEQ multiplex PCR, and TCRdb kept only the in-frame ones, dropping some. The data contain around 15,000 clones, around 89% of them seen just once; the ten biggest clones take up 7.5% to 9.5%. The sample consisted of PBMCs, taken from a glioma patient treated with radiotherapy, temozolomide or both. Receptor source: a woman in her thirties or forties with glioma. Some clones in this sample may be carry-over from other donors' samples.

For this clone: At one of its ends the junction is not consistent with the germline gene, which may arise from a read error. The gene calls are TRBV6-1 and TRBJ2-5; D perhaps matches TRBD1 (5 bases). CDR1 and CDR2 from the germline V gene are MNHNS and SASEGT. The CDR3 consists of 13 residues. The CDR3 reads CASSEGAEETQYF. The CDR3 DNA reads as TGTGCCAGCAGCGAAGGGGCAGAAGAGACCCAGTACTTC.

The V call is TRBV9, the J call TRBJ2-1; TRBD2 matches 12 bases. This CDR3 has 17 amino acids. The germline gives CDR1 SGDLS, CDR2 YYNGEE. V lost 4 bases to trimming and J lost 11 bases; unmatched junction nucleotides: 16. CDR3 loop: CASSPRGELAGGSKQFF. The DNA of the CDR3 is TGTGCCAGCAGCCCCCGGGGGGAACTAGCGGGAGGCTCTAAGCAGTTCTTC.

The CDR3 region is CASTRGDIYGYTF. The CDR3, as DNA: TGTGCCAGTACCCGAGGGGATATCTATGGCTACACCTTC. This chain links TRBV19 with TRBJ1-2; perhaps TRBD1 as D (5 bases). The CDR3 length is 13 residues. Germline assignment: CDR1 LNHDA and CDR2 SQIVND (reference sequence). Trimming stripped 7 bases from V and 4 bases from J, with 13 bases between.

The rearrangement joins TRBV6-1 to TRBJ2-2, with D possibly matching TRBD1 (6 bases). Germline V gives CDR1 MNHNS, CDR2 SASEGT. The CDR3 consists of 13 residues. The V end lost 7 bases, the J end lost 3 bases, and 9 bases lay between the germline ends. CDR3 coding DNA: TGTGCCAGCATTAACAGGGACACCGGGGAGCTGTTTTTT. Amino acids: CASINRDTGELFF.

The rearrangement links TRBV6-5 to TRBJ2-1; 11 bases map to TRBD2. The germline CDR1 and CDR2 sequences are MNHEY and SVGAGI. This CDR3 has 15 amino acids. V shed 5 bases, J shed 4 bases, and the junction held 4 bases outside the gene matches. Written as DNA, the CDR3 is TGTGCCAGCAGTAAAGGGACTAGCGGATACAATGAGCAGTTCTTC. Translation: CASSKGTSGYNEQFF.

The CDR3: CASSYKRFQETQYF. CDR3 DNA: TGTGCCAGCAGTTATAAGAGATTTCAAGAGACCCAGTACTTC. The V and J genes are TRBV6-6 and TRBJ2-5, with D unresolved. The V gene's germline CDR1 is MNHNY and CDR2 SVGAGI (reference sequence). This CDR3 is built from 14 residues. The V end was cut by 3 bases, the J end by 2 bases, with 10 bases between.

The chain links TRBV29-1 to TRBJ2-1; D gene uncertain. The CDR3 has 11 residues. Trimming stripped 8 bases from V and 0 bases from J, with 5 bases between. Per the germline V gene, CDR1 is SQVTM and CDR2 is ANQGSEA. The CDR3 spells CSHFSYNEQFF. DNA of the CDR3: TGCAGCCACTTCTCCTACAATGAGCAGTTCTTC.

The chain joins TRBV5-6 to TRBJ2-2; D perhaps matches TRBD1 (6 bases). Germline V gives CDR1 SGHDT, CDR2 YYEEEE. This CDR3 has 14 amino acids. Trimming left V 2 bases short and J 4 bases short, with 9 bases between. The CDR3 sequence is CASSLTGTTGELFF. The CDR3 DNA reads as TGTGCCAGCAGCTTAACAGGGACCACCGGGGAGCTGTTTTTT.

The gene calls are TRBV5-1 and TRBJ2-7; D remains unclear. The V gene lost 0 bases and the J gene lost 4 bases, with 11 bases spanning the gap. Looked up from germline, CDR1 is SGHRS and CDR2 is YFSETQ. CDR3 length: 14 residues. CDR3 protein: CASSLDARLYEQYF. The CDR3 nucleotides are TGCGCCAGCAGCTTGGATGCCAGGTTATACGAGCAGTACTTC.

V and J are TRBV27 and TRBJ2-2; D gene unclear. Per the germline V gene, CDR1 is MNHEY and CDR2 is SMNVEV (reference sequence). CDR3 size: 11 residues. Trimming removed 6 bases from V and 7 bases from J, with 6 bases in between. CDR3 region: CASRGIGELFF. The CDR3 nucleotides read TGTGCCAGCAGGGGAATCGGGGAGCTGTTTTTT.

The V and J genes are TRBV5-5 and TRBJ2-3, with 7 bases aligning to TRBD2. The germline V gene has CDR1 SGHKS and CDR2 YYEKEE (reference sequence). The ends lost 3 bases at V and 3 bases at J; junction bases unmatched: 7. The length of the CDR3 is 15 residues. The CDR3 loop reads CASSSESGATDTQYF. The CDR3 region has the DNA TGTGCCAGCAGCTCCGAGAGCGGGGCTACAGATACGCAGTATTTT.